Each of the 30 T cell receptor beta chains below was sequenced from the same sample in a study of response to subunit inactivated influenza vaccine. MiXCR was run by TCRdb on the RT-PCR reads, yielding one entry per CDR3 protein. The data show hundreds of thousands of distinct CDR3 sequences, with less than 30% seen just once and around 2% held by the top ten. The specimen comprised CD4+ T cells sorted from PBMCs, sampled around 5 days after vaccination. The source of these receptors is a man aged 50 to 59 who received an inactivated influenza vaccine.

The V and J genes are TRBV10-3 and TRBJ1-2; TRBD1 agrees at 11 bases. Germline CDR1 ENHRY, CDR2 SYGVKD. CDR3 size: 19 residues. J was trimmed by 2 bases and V by 5 bases; bases with no gene match: 16. The CDR3 protein is CAISHHPGQGGRDNYGYTF. The CDR3 bases are TGTGCCATCAGTCACCACCCGGGACAGGGGGGCCGGGACAACTATGGCTACACCTTC.

This clonotype was observed a few times. This chain uses TRBV20-1 with TRBJ2-3, with D tentatively TRBD1 (5 bases). The germline V gene has CDR1 DFQATT and CDR2 SNEGSKA (reference sequence). The CDR3 has 14 residues. V was cut by 8 bases and J by 1 base, with 16 bases left in between. The CDR3, as DNA: TGCAGTTCCAGTCAGGGTCGGGGCACAGATACGCAGTATTTT. Amino acids: CSSSQGRGTDTQYF.

This clonotype showed up many times. The chain uses TRBV6-2 or TRBV6-3 and TRBJ2-7; D unresolved. The CDR3 loop spans 11 amino acids. Germline CDR1 MNHEY, CDR2 SVGEGT. The V end lost 2 bases, the J end lost 3 bases, and 2 bases lay between the germline ends. CDR3 sequence (DNA): TGTGCCAGCAGTTACCGCTACGAGCAGTACTTC. It encodes CASSYRYEQYF.

This clonotype was seen ten or more times. The genes are TRBV6-2 or TRBV6-3 and TRBJ2-1; TRBD1 matches at 7 bases. J lost 8 bases, V lost 6 bases, and 4 bases had no gene match. The germline CDR1 and CDR2 sequences are MNHEY and SVGEGT. The CDR3 sequence is 12 residues long. The CDR3 loop is CASSRQGDEQFF. The CDR3 nucleotides read TGTGCCAGCAGCCGACAGGGAGATGAGCAGTTCTTC.

The chain couples TRBV20-1 to TRBJ2-5; a weak D match, TRBD1 (6 bases). There are 14 residues in the CDR3. Germline V gene data show CDR1 as DFQATT and CDR2 as SNEGSKA (reference sequence). The V and J ends lost 0 bases and 2 bases respectively, with 10 bases between them. The CDR3 DNA reads as TGCAGTGCTAGAGACACGACAGGACAAGAGACCCAGTACTTC. Its translation is CSARDTTGQETQYF.

V is TRBV5-8 and J is TRBJ2-4; TRBD2 is a possible D gene (6 bases). Germline V gene lookup returns CDR1 SGHTS and CDR2 YDEGEE. V lost 0 bases and J 2 bases, leaving 15 bases between the germline ends. CDR3 length equals 17 residues. This CDR3 is CASSLGTRLGSKNIQYF. The CDR3 nucleotides read TGTGCCAGCAGCTTGGGCACTAGACTAGGTTCCAAAAACATTCAGTACTTC.

This clonotype was detected once. The chain links TRBV2 to TRBJ1-4, with D uncertain. Trimming took 6 bases from V and 8 from J, leaving 10 bases between them. CDR1 SNHLY and CDR2 FYNNEI come from the germline V gene. CDR3 size: 12 residues. CDR3 amino acids: CASRNTGEKLFF. The CDR3 DNA reads TGTGCCAGCAGGAATACTGGCGAAAAACTGTTTTTT.

Only one count was recorded for this clonotype. The V call is TRBV20-1, the J call TRBJ1-5; D is unclear. Trimming left V 3 bases short and J 4 bases short, with 16 bases between. The CDR3 extends over 15 amino acids. CDR1 is DFQATT, CDR2 SNEGSKA, per germline (reference sequence). CDR3 sequence: CSASGRAFGNQPQHF. The DNA for the CDR3 is TGCAGTGCTAGTGGGAGGGCTTTTGGAAATCAGCCCCAGCATTTT.

This clonotype was seen a few times. The chain links TRBV4-2 to TRBJ2-1, with D perhaps TRBD2 (5 bases). CDR3 length: 17 amino acids. V was cut by 1 base and J by 2 bases, with 15 bases left in between. Germline V gene data show CDR1 as LGHNA and CDR2 as YNFKEQ. The CDR3 DNA is TGTGCCAGCAGCCAAGGTTTCGGGCGGGCGCCCTACAATGAGCAGTTCTTC. This translates into CASSQGFGRAPYNEQFF.

This clonotype was counted only a few times. This chain joins TRBV13 and TRBJ1-5, with a possible D match to TRBD1 (5 bases). The CDR3 contains 13 residues. Trimming shortened V by 0 bases and J by 11 bases, and 11 bases separated the two germline ends. Germline V lookup: CDR1 PRHDT, CDR2 FYEKMQ (reference sequence). DNA for the CDR3: TGTGCCAGCAGCTTAGGGAATCGACAGACCCAGCATTTT. This gives the protein CASSLGNRQTQHF.

The chain uses TRBV20-1 and TRBJ2-1, with D possibly being TRBD1 (6 bases). Germline CDR1 DFQATT, CDR2 SNEGSKA (reference sequence). V dropped 4 bases and J dropped 7 bases, with 20 bases sitting between them. The CDR3 spans 15 residues. CDR3 in DNA: TGCAGTGCTACCAAAACAGGGAATTGGAAGAATGAGCAGTTCTTC. Amino acids: CSATKTGNWKNEQFF.

The J gene is TRBJ2-2, the V gene TRBV12-3 or TRBV12-4; a possible D gene is TRBD1 (6 bases). This CDR3 region has 15 residues. V was clipped by 4 bases and J by 1 base, with 10 bases between them. The CDR3, as DNA: TGTGCCAGCAGTTCTCGGACAGAGAACACCGGGGAGCTGTTTTTT. Translated, it gives CASSSRTENTGELFF.

This clonotype was detected only a few times. The chain employs TRBV7-2 and TRBJ2-5, with 9 bases identical to TRBD1. The CDR3 has 15 residues. Germline V gene lookup returns CDR1 SGHTA and CDR2 FQGNSA. The J segment lost 4 bases and the V segment lost 5 bases, leaving 8 bases of the junction unmatched. The CDR3 spells CASSQSGTGRETQYF. DNA of the CDR3: TGTGCCAGCAGCCAAAGCGGGACAGGGAGAGAGACCCAGTACTTC.

In this sample, this clonotype turned up many times. The chain links TRBV7-2 to TRBJ2-1; 12 bases map to TRBD2. With V trimmed by 5 bases and J by 15 bases, 5 bases remained unmatched. This CDR3 is built from 12 residues. Germline V CDR1 and CDR2: SGHTA, FQGNSA. The CDR3 DNA is TGTGCCAGCAGCCTGCTAGCGGGAGGGCCGTTCTTC. It translates to CASSLLAGGPFF.

The J gene is TRBJ2-3, the V gene TRBV18; D call uncertain. The CDR3 totals 13 residues. Deletions cut 2 bases from V and 5 bases from J, with 8 bases between. The germline gives CDR1 KGHSH, CDR2 LQKENI. The CDR3 sequence is CASSPLGRDTQYF. Here the CDR3 DNA reads TGTGCCAGCTCACCATTGGGTAGAGATACGCAGTATTTT.

Only a few counts were recorded for this clonotype. The chain joins TRBV10-1 to TRBJ1-1, with D tentatively TRBD1 (6 bases). This CDR3 has 14 residues. V lost 3 bases to trimming and J lost 0 bases, with 8 bases between them. Looked up from germline, CDR1 is WNHNN and CDR2 is SYGVQD (reference sequence). CDR3 coding DNA: TGCGCCAGCAGTGAAGGACAGATGAACACTGAAGCTTTCTTT. This gives the protein CASSEGQMNTEAFF.

V gene TRBV2 combines with J gene TRBJ2-6, with D hard to call. Trimming left V 8 bases short and J 0 bases short, with 11 bases between. Germline values: CDR1 SNHLY, CDR2 FYNNEI. This CDR3 comprises 15 residues. The CDR3 region is CASRTVSSGANVLTF. The CDR3 nucleotides read TGTGCCAGCCGCACGGTGTCCTCTGGGGCCAACGTCCTGACTTTC.

This clonotype was seen many times. The rearrangement links TRBV3-1 to TRBJ2-7; D unclear. CDR1 LGHDT and CDR2 YNNKEL come from the germline V gene (reference sequence). Trimming took 4 bases from V and 1 from J, leaving 11 bases between them. CDR3 length: 14 amino acids. DNA of the CDR3: TGTGCCAGCAGCCTCAGCCTTAAATCCTACGAGCAGTACTTC. Residues: CASSLSLKSYEQYF.

This clonotype appeared a few times. The V call is TRBV5-6, the J call TRBJ1-1; 8 nucleotides line up with TRBD1. The V segment lost 0 bases and the J segment 10 bases; nucleotides outside the gene matches: 8. Germline V gene lookup returns CDR1 SGHDT and CDR2 YYEEEE. CDR3 length: 14 amino acids. DNA for the CDR3: TGTGCCAGCAGCTTGGTTCAGGGGGCCGCGGGAGCTTTCTTT. This sequence encodes CASSLVQGAAGAFF. Looking up the rest from reference TRBV5-6 and TRBJ1-1 gives the full variable domain: DAGVTQSPTHLIKTRGQQVTLRCSPKSGHDTVSWYQQALGQGPQFIFQYYEEEERQRGNFPDRFSGHQFPNYSSELNVNALLLGDSALYLCASSLVQGAAGAFFGQGTRLTVV.

The chain joins TRBV6-1 to TRBJ1-2; weak D call: TRBD1 (6 bases). Trimming removed 5 bases at V and 0 bases at J, with 16 bases between. Germline CDR1 is MNHNS and CDR2 is SASEGT. The CDR3 has 16 residues. CDR3 nucleotide sequence: TGTGCCAGCAGTAAACTGGACAGAATCCCTAACTATGGCTACACCTTC. Amino acids: CASSKLDRIPNYGYTF.

This clonotype was seen only a few times. This rearrangement joins TRBV20-1 to TRBJ2-5, with D perhaps matching TRBD1 (5 bases). The CDR3 has 15 residues. V lost 1 base and J 2 bases, leaving 14 bases between the germline ends. Germline values: CDR1 DFQATT, CDR2 SNEGSKA (reference sequence). The CDR3 bases are TGCAGTGCTAGAGGTTTCAGGGATGGGCAAGAGACCCAGTACTTC. Its protein product is CSARGFRDGQETQYF.

This clonotype was detected a few times. The rearrangement joins TRBV15 to TRBJ2-2; D remains ambiguous. The germline V gene has CDR1 LNHNV and CDR2 YYDKDF (reference sequence). This CDR3 spans 14 amino acids. The ends were cut back, 1 base at V and 6 bases at J, with 9 bases in the middle. The CDR3 bases are TGTGCCACCAGCAGAGCCGGGTTCGCCGGGGAGCTGTTTTTT. It translates to CATSRAGFAGELFF. Full variable domain (outside the CDR3, taken from reference TRBV15 and TRBJ2-2): DAMVIQNPRYQVTQFGKPVTLSCSQTLNHNVMYWYQQKSSQAPKLLFHYYDKDFNNEADTPDNFQSRRPNTSFCFLDIRSPGLGDTAMYLCATSRAGFAGELFFGEGSRLTVL.

In this sample, this clonotype turned up a few times. The chain carries TRBV5-1 and TRBJ2-1, with 11 nucleotides matching TRBD2. CDR1 and CDR2 from the germline V gene are SGHRS and YFSETQ. The CDR3 runs 16 residues. V trimming: 4 bases; J trimming: 7 bases; junction bases outside the gene matches: 10. CDR3 nucleotides: TGCGCCAGCAGCCTTTCCCTAGCGGGAGGACAAAATGAGCAGTTCTTC. This codes for CASSLSLAGGQNEQFF.

The table lists this clonotype with many counts. The V and J genes are TRBV7-3 and TRBJ2-6; D may be TRBD1 (6 bases). CDR1 is SGHTA, CDR2 FQGTGA, per germline. Trimming cost V 5 bases and J 1 base, with 18 bases left between them. The CDR3 length is 18 residues. CDR3 DNA sequence: TGTGCCAGCAGCCCCTCCTCCGGACAGTTATCTGGGGCCAACGTCCTGACTTTC. Its translation: CASSPSSGQLSGANVLTF.

V and J are TRBV4-2 and TRBJ1-5, with 8 bases aligning to TRBD1. This CDR3 has 16 residues. V gave up 1 base and J gave up 2 bases; unmatched junction bases: 4. The germline V gene has CDR1 LGHNA and CDR2 YNFKEQ. The CDR3 loop reads CASSQGTGFGNQPQHF. CDR3 DNA sequence: TGTGCCAGCAGCCAAGGGACAGGGTTTGGCAATCAGCCCCAGCATTTT.

This clonotype was counted between two and nine times. The rearrangement links TRBV6-5 to TRBJ2-6, with 9 bases fitting TRBD2. After removal of 0 bases from V and 2 bases from J, the junction contained 5 bases not matched to a gene. This CDR3 contains 18 residues. Germline values: CDR1 MNHEY, CDR2 SVGAGI. In nucleotides, the CDR3 is TGTGCCAGCAGTTACTCTGCGGGAGGGCTACCTGGGGCCAACGTCCTGACTTTC. It is translated as CASSYSAGGLPGANVLTF.

The table lists this clonotype with a few counts. J is TRBJ1-2 and V is TRBV11-2; tentative D call: TRBD1 (5 bases). The CDR3 totals 13 residues. Trimming removed 10 bases at V and 8 bases at J, with 20 bases between. CDR1 is SGHAT, CDR2 FQNNGV, per germline. The CDR3 DNA reads TGTGCCACAAGTCGGGGCAGATTGGGCGGCTACACCTTC. It yields the protein CATSRGRLGGYTF.

This clonotype has only one observation. The chain combines TRBV20-1 with TRBJ2-1; 7 bases are a match to TRBD1. After removal of 0 bases from V and 8 bases from J, the junction contained 10 bases not matched to a gene. The CDR3 contains 15 residues. Germline V gene data show CDR1 as DFQATT and CDR2 as SNEGSKA (reference sequence). The DNA of the CDR3 is TGCAGTGCTAGAGAGGGGACAGTCTTTACCCATGAGCAGTTCTTC. Amino acid sequence: CSAREGTVFTHEQFF.

This clonotype appeared many times. This chain links TRBV4-2 with TRBJ2-5, with D perhaps matching TRBD1 (5 bases). The CDR3 loop spans 13 amino acids. Trimming took 6 bases from V and 0 from J, leaving 8 bases between them. Germline CDR1 is LGHNA and CDR2 is YNFKEQ. The CDR3 sequence is CASSQGNQETQYF. The CDR3 bases are TGTGCCAGCAGTCAGGGAAACCAAGAGACCCAGTACTTC.

V gene TRBV4-3 combines with J gene TRBJ2-7; unclear D gene. The CDR3 has 16 amino acids. The germline V gene encodes CDR1 LGHNA and CDR2 YSLEER. Trimming took 0 bases from V and 6 from J, leaving 18 bases between them. CDR3 DNA: TGCGCCAGCAGCCAAGATGCGGCCCCCAAAGGAGCCGAGCAGTACTTC. Its translation is CASSQDAAPKGAEQYF.